This T cell receptor beta chain comes out of a study of blood T cell repertoires in COVID-19. Study information: The study drew acute and convalescent COVID-19 samples from the United States, Italy and Spain.

Profiled with immunoSEQ multiplex PCR; TCRdb holds only in-frame clones, not every one. Of almost 200,000 clones in the sample, around four fifths are singletons; the top ten hold around 0.93%. In this sample, this clone turned up a few times. Trimming pared 4 bases from V and 4 bases from J, leaving 10 bases between. This CDR3 spans 13 amino acids. Germline V gene data show CDR1 as SNHLY and CDR2 as FYNNEI. This receptor was identified in a man in his 60s with COVID-19, enrolled during active disease. Sequences were obtained from peripheral blood. J is TRBJ1-2 and V is TRBV2, with D unclear. The CDR3 reads CASSGDTFYGYTF. DNA for the CDR3: TGTGCCAGCAGTGGCGACACCTTCTATGGCTACACCTTC.